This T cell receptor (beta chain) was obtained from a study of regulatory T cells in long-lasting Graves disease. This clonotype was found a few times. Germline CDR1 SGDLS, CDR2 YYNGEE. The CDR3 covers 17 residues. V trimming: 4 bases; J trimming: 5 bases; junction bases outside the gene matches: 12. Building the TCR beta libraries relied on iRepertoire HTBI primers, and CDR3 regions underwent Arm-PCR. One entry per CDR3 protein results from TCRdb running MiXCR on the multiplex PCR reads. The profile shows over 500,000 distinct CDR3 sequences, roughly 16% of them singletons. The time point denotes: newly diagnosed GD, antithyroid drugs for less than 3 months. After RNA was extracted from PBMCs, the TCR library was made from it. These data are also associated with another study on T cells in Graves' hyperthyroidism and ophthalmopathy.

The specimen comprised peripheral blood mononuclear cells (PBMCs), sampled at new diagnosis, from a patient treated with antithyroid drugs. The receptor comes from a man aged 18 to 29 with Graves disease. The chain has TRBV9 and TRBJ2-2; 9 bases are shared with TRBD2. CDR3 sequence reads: CASSPSRGSGGTGELFF. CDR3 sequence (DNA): TGTGCCAGCAGCCCCTCCCGAGGTAGCGGGGGTACCGGGGAGCTGTTTTTT.